This TCR beta chain was captured in a study of blood T cell repertoires in COVID-19. The protocol was immunoSEQ multiplex PCR, while the TCRdb copy is restricted to in-frame clones and leaves out a portion. The sample shows approximately 290,000 clones, roughly 88% of them seen only once. The sequenced sample was peripheral blood. The TCR was taken from a human donor with COVID-19, enrolled during active disease. The donor label of this sample is uncertain.

The chain's CDR3 is CASRQNPVGLAGGGLYNEQFF. CDR3 nucleotides: TGTGCCAGCAGACAAAATCCGGTGGGACTAGCGGGAGGGGGGTTATACAATGAGCAGTTCTTC. The rearrangement joins TRBV2 to TRBJ2-1, with 16 positions matching TRBD2. The V gene end was trimmed by 6 bases and the J gene end by 4 bases; junction bases not matched to a gene: 18. The CDR3 length is 21 residues. Germline V gene data show CDR1 as SNHLY and CDR2 as FYNNEI.